This T cell receptor beta chain is drawn from a study of shared clonotypes between healthy human individuals. The protocol was immunoSEQ multiplex PCR, while the TCRdb copy is restricted to in-frame clones and leaves out a portion. Here the sample spans fewer than 500,000 clones, 60% to 80% being singletons. In its sample, this clone was seen a few times. V shed 6 bases, J shed 5 bases, and the junction held 9 bases outside the gene matches. CDR1 and CDR2 from the germline V gene are MDHEN and SYDVKM. The length of the CDR3 is 14 residues. V is TRBV28 and J is TRBJ2-5; 7 bases are shared with TRBD1. The receptor's source is a middle-aged woman in good health. Some clones in this sample may be carry-over from other donors' samples. Sequencing was carried out using PBMCs. The CDR3, as DNA: TGTGCCAGCAGGGAGTGGGACAGAAGGGAGACCCAGTACTTC. The encoded protein is CASREWDRRETQYF.